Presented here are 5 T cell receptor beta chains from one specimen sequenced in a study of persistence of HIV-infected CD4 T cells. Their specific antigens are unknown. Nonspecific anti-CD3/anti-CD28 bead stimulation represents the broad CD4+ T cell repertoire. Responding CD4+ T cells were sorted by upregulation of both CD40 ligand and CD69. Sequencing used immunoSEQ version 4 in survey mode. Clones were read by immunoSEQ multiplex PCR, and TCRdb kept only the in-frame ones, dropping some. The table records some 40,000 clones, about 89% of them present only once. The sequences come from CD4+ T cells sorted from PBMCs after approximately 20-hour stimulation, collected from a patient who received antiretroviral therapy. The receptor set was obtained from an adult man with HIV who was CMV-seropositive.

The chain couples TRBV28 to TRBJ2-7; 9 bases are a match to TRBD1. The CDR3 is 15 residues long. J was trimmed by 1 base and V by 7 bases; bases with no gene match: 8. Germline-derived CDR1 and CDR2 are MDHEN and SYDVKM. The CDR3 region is CASIYHRGPSYEQYF. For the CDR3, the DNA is TGTGCCAGCATCTACCACAGGGGGCCGTCCTACGAGCAGTACTTC.

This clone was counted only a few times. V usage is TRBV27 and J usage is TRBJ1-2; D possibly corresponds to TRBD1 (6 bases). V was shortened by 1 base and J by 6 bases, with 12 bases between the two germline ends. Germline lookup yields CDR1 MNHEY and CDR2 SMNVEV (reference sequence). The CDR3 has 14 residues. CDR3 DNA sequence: TGTGCCAGCAGTTTATGGGGGCCATCCGATGGCTACACCTTC. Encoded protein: CASSLWGPSDGYTF.

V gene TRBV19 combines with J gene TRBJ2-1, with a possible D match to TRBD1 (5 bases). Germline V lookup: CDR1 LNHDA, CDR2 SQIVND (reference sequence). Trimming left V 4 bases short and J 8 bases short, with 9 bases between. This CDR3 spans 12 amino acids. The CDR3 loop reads CASSTRDDEQFF. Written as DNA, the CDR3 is TGTGCCAGTAGTACCAGGGATGATGAGCAGTTCTTC. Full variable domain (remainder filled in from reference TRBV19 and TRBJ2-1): DGGITQSPKYLFRKEGQNVTLSCEQNLNHDAMYWYRQDPGQGLRLIYYSQIVNDFQKGDIAEGYSVSREKKESFPLTVTSAQKNPTAFYLCASSTRDDEQFFGPGTRLTVL.

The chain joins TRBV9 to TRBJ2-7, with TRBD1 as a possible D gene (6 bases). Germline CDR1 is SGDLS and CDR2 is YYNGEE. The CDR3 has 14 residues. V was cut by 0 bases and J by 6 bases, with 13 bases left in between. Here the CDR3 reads CASSVVWDTSEQYF. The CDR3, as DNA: TGTGCCAGCAGCGTAGTTTGGGACACAAGCGAGCAGTACTTC.

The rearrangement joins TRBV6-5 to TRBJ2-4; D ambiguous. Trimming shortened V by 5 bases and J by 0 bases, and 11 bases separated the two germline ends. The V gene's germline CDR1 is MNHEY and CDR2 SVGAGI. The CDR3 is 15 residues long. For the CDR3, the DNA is TGTGCCAGCAGTCGTCGCGATCTAGCCAAAAACATTCAGTACTTC. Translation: CASSRRDLAKNIQYF.